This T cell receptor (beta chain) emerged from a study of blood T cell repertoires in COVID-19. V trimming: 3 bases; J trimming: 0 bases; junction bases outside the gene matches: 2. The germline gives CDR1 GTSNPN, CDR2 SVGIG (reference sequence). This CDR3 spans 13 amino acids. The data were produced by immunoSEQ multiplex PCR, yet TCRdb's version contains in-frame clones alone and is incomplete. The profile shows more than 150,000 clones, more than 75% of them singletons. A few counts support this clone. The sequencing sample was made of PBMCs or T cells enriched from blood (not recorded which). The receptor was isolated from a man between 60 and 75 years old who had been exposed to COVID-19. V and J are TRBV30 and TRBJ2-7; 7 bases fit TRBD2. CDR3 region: CAWRTSSSYEQYF. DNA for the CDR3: TGTGCCTGGAGGACTAGCAGCTCCTACGAGCAGTACTTC.